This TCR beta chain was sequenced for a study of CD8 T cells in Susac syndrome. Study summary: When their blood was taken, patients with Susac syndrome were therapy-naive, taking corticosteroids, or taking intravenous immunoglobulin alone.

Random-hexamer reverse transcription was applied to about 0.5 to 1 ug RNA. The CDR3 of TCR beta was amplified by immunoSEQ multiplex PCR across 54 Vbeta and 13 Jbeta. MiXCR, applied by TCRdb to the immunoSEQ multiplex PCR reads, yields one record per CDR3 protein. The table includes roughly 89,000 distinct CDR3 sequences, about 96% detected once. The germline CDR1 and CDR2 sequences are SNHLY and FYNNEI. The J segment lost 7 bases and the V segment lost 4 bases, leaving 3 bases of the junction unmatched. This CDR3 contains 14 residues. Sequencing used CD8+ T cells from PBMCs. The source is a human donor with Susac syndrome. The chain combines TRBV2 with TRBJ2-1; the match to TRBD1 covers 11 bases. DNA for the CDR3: TGTGCCAGCAGTGGAGGGACAGGGGGAAATGAGCAGTTCTTC. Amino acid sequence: CASSGGTGGNEQFF.